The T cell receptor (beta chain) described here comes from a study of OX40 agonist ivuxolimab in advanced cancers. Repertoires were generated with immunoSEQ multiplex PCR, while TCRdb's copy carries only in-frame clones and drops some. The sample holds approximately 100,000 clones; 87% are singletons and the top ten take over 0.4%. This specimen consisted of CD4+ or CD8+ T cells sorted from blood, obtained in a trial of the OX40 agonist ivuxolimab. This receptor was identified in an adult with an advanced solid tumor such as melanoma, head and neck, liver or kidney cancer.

CDR3 region: CASSPMLSNYGYTF. The CDR3 coding sequence is TGCGCCAGCAGCCCAATGCTGAGTAACTATGGCTACACCTTC. The chain has TRBV5-1 and TRBJ1-2; D remains ambiguous. The CDR3 is 14 residues long. CDR1 SGHRS and CDR2 YFSETQ come from the germline V gene. V lost 4 bases and J 1 base, leaving 11 bases between the germline ends.